This T cell receptor (beta chain) was observed in a study of cytomegalovirus exposure and HLA in healthy donors. This CDR3 region has 18 residues. Germline CDR1 reads SGHVS; CDR2 reads FQNEAQ. J was trimmed by 3 bases and V by 1 base; bases with no gene match: 14. This clone has a handful of counts. Use of 60 Vbeta and 13 Jbeta primers characterized the PCR. Generated by immunoSEQ multiplex PCR, the TCRdb table keeps only in-frame clones and is missing some. Here the sample spans under 300,000 clones, roughly 81% being singletons. The V and J genes are TRBV7-8 and TRBJ2-7; TRBD2 aligns across 8 bases. The receptor was derived from a woman between 40 and 55 years old in good health and CMV-seropositive. Sample: PBMCs. This chain's CDR3 is CASSLVGPGGSGIYEQYF. CDR3 in DNA: TGTGCCAGCAGCTTAGTCGGCCCGGGGGGTAGCGGGATCTACGAGCAGTACTTC.